The T cell receptor beta chain under discussion was sequenced for a study of T cells in Graves' hyperthyroidism and ophthalmopathy. Whole-study findings and limits: The model predicted ophthalmopathy a median around six months before onset.

On this clonotype itself: Antigen unknown.

Among ophthalmopathy patients, the Clinical Activity Score reached at least 3, the NOSPECS grade reached at least 4, and duration remained under 3 months. Used for diagnoses were clinical symptoms, serum thyroxine and TRAb, thyroid ultrasound and orbital computed tomography. The CDR3 consists of 16 residues. Trimming left V 6 bases short and J 4 bases short, with 20 bases between. RNA transcripts gave rise to amplified TCR beta CDR3 regions. Carried out on the TCR CDR3, a first-round RT-PCR used the HTBI primer set. In TCRdb, the multiplex PCR reads were re-called with MiXCR into one record per CDR3 protein. The sample has some 370,000 distinct CDR3 sequences, around an eighth seen once.

The rearrangement joins TRBV12-3 or TRBV12-4 to TRBJ2-3; D ambiguous. What was sequenced was blood. This TCR came from a man aged 50 to 59 with Graves' ophthalmopathy. In nucleotides, the CDR3 is TGTGCCAGCAGCCTTTTTCGGTTCGAGTCGGCAGATACGCAGTATTTT. This translates into CASSLFRFESADTQYF.